This is a list of T cell receptor beta chains from one sample in a study of OX40 agonist ivuxolimab in advanced cancers. Only in-frame clones appear in the TCRdb table, and some are missing; sequencing was by immunoSEQ multiplex PCR. Among some 87,000 clones listed, over 85% were seen once. Source: CD4+ or CD8+ T cells sorted from blood, taken in a trial of the OX40 agonist ivuxolimab. These receptors all come from an adult with an advanced solid tumor such as melanoma, head and neck, liver or kidney cancer. CDR3s leave out the opening cysteine and the closing phenylalanine or tryptophan. The order of the fields is J gene, V gene, CDR3 protein.

j_gene: TRBJ2-1
v_gene: TRBV30
CDR3aa: AWATGLAGFEQF

j_gene: TRBJ2-7
v_gene: TRBV27
CDR3aa: ASSPGGREQY

j_gene: TRBJ2-7
v_gene: TRBV7-9
CDR3aa: ASSHPTGKYEQY

j_gene: TRBJ2-7
v_gene: TRBV27
CDR3aa: ASSLLGEGPEQY

j_gene: TRBJ2-3
v_gene: TRBV4-1
CDR3aa: ASSQGILAGRTDTQY

j_gene: TRBJ2-3
v_gene: TRBV9
CDR3aa: ASSEGGTDTQY

j_gene: TRBJ1-2
v_gene: TRBV28
CDR3aa: ASSLGTEVYYGYT

j_gene: TRBJ1-1
v_gene: TRBV11-2
CDR3aa: ASSHFTEAF

j_gene: TRBJ2-7
v_gene: TRBV7-9
CDR3aa: ASSLKSEYEQY

j_gene: -
v_gene: TRBV9
CDR3aa: ASSVSPGPGYEQY

j_gene: TRBJ1-2
v_gene: TRBV19
CDR3aa: ASSIDLQGRA

j_gene: TRBJ1-1
v_gene: TRBV14
CDR3aa: ASSQDMGFTEAF

j_gene: TRBJ2-5
v_gene: TRBV27
CDR3aa: ASSFGLAEQETQY

j_gene: TRBJ2-2
v_gene: TRBV7-9
CDR3aa: AEKNTGELF

j_gene: TRBJ2-7
v_gene: TRBV7-9
CDR3aa: ASSLDRTEYEQY

j_gene: TRBJ1-1
v_gene: TRBV11-2
CDR3aa: ASSSGGQNTEAF